The sequence of this TCR beta chain was determined in a study of glioma-infiltrating T cells after dendritic cell vaccination. Study-wide context: The vaccine used monocyte-derived dendritic cells pulsed overnight with autologous tumor lysate.

The time point was: after dendritic cell vaccination, including at tumor progression/relapse. All glioblastoma patients lacked an isocitrate dehydrogenase mutation. Primers: 60 V beta forward and 13 J beta reverse. Assay used: immunoSEQ multiplex PCR; TCRdb lists only in-frame clones, some missing. The table shows about 76,000 clones, with roughly 91% occurring only once. Per germline, CDR1 WSHSY and CDR2 SAAADI. The CDR3 length is 13 residues. Trimming at V came to 8 bases and at J to 3 bases, leaving 3 bases not matched to a gene. The chain links TRBV10-2 to TRBJ2-2; 7 bases line up with TRBD1. This receptor was obtained from a human donor with glioblastoma. Sequencing used blood, obtained after dendritic cell vaccination. The CDR3 here is CASGTADTGELFF. CDR3 nucleotides: TGCGCCAGCGGGACAGCTGACACCGGGGAGCTGTTTTTT.